This TCR beta chain was identified during a study of OX40 agonist ivuxolimab in advanced cancers. Overall study results and limits: Expanded clones were, on average, more numerous in CD8+ T cells than in CD4+. Doses of 0.1 to 3.0 mg/kg were accompanied by clonal expansion of CD4+ and CD8+ blood T cells by week 6.

Germline V gene sequence: CDR1 MDHEN, CDR2 SYDVKM. Trimming stripped 5 bases from V and 7 bases from J, with 15 bases between. The CDR3 is 14 residues long. Concerning this clone: Antigen unknown.

A history of autoimmune disease or systemic immunosuppression excluded patients. Using immunoSEQ multiplex PCR, the repertoire was profiled, and TCRdb retains in-frame clones only, with some absent. The table has approximately 49,000 clones, around 84% seen once. Here the sequenced sample was CD4+ or CD8+ T cells sorted from blood, taken in a trial of the OX40 agonist ivuxolimab. This TCR was sampled from an adult with an advanced solid tumor such as melanoma, head and neck, liver or kidney cancer. The gene calls are TRBV28 and TRBJ2-1; maybe TRBD2 (5 bases). The chain's CDR3 is CASSPYSGRNEQFF. The CDR3 DNA is TGTGCCAGCAGTCCCTACAGCGGTCGGAATGAGCAGTTCTTC.